A selection of T cell receptor beta chains follows, all from one sample in a study of chemoradiotherapy in HPV16-positive cancers. The assay was immunoSEQ multiplex PCR, and TCRdb's table has in-frame clones only and misses some. The sample lists roughly 9,100 clones; 60% to 80% were seen once. The material was obtained from a patient who underwent chemoradiotherapy. The origin of the receptors is a human donor with HPV-associated anogenital cancer. Both conserved end residues are trimmed from each CDR3. The order of the fields is J gene, V gene, clone size, CDR3 protein. The listing skips clone size in some rows; elsewhere it reads once, few, many or a size class.

J: TRBJ2-7; V: TRBV2; size: -; CDR3: ARSRDTKYEQY
J: TRBJ2-7; V: TRBV6-1; size: -; CDR3: ASSEDSYYEQY
J: TRBJ1-1; V: TRBV4-3; size: few; CDR3: ASSQELKPHTEAF
J: TRBJ2-7; V: TRBV30; size: -; CDR3: AWSVYPEQY
J: TRBJ1-4; V: TRBV9; size: -; CDR3: ASSVRGELDEKLF
J: TRBJ1-1; V: TRBV10-2; size: -; CDR3: ASSELGQVSPEAF
J: TRBJ2-2; V: TRBV13; size: -; CDR3: ASSLALTGRSGELF
J: TRBJ1-2; V: TRBV5-1; size: -; CDR3: ASSSNGGHDNYGYT
J: TRBJ1-4; V: TRBV6-4; size: -; CDR3: ASSDSEQGNEKLF
J: TRBJ1-2; V: TRBV27; size: -; CDR3: ARRSSLLFTGQGRQGYT
J: TRBJ1-1; V: TRBV4-1; size: once; CDR3: ASSQDTLGGTEAF
J: TRBJ2-7; V: TRBV4-1; size: -; CDR3: ASSLRSRGGPPFEQY
J: TRBJ1-2; V: TRBV5-1; size: -; CDR3: ASSLIGDYGYT
J: TRBJ2-5; V: TRBV7-9; size: -; CDR3: ASRRTGTQETQY
J: TRBJ2-7; V: TRBV7-9; size: -; CDR3: ASSLFRSGREQY
J: TRBJ2-7; V: TRBV4-3; size: few; CDR3: ASSQERGGFYEQY
J: TRBJ2-5; V: TRBV27; size: -; CDR3: ASSLGLAETQY
J: TRBJ1-3; V: TRBV9; size: few; CDR3: ASSVDTAGNTIY
J: TRBJ1-2; V: TRBV10-3; size: -; CDR3: AIREDRVEGYT
J: TRBJ2-7; V: TRBV14; size: few; CDR3: ASSHRIGSYEQY
J: TRBJ2-7; V: TRBV28; size: -; CDR3: ASSLAGRGYEQY
J: TRBJ1-3; V: TRBV11-2; size: few; CDR3: ASVRGFYSGNTIY
J: TRBJ2-7; V: TRBV2; size: few; CDR3: ASRGDGLTYEQY
J: TRBJ2-1; V: TRBV5-1; size: -; CDR3: ASSLAGASYNEQF